The 18 T cell receptor beta chains given below trace back to one sample, sequenced in a study of identifying expanded T cells in peripheral blood. Using immunoSEQ multiplex PCR, the repertoire was profiled, and TCRdb retains in-frame clones only, with some absent. This sample has roughly 100,000 clones, with around 88% found just once. Sequences were obtained from blood. All receptors come from a person aged 18 to 69 in good health.

The chain recombines TRBV19 with TRBJ2-5; the match to TRBD2 covers 12 bases. V lost 5 bases, J lost 5 bases, and 12 bases stayed unmatched. The length of the CDR3 is 17 residues. The germline V gene encodes CDR1 LNHDA and CDR2 SQIVND (reference sequence). CDR3: CASSLRTGTSGQETQYF. The CDR3 coding sequence is TGTGCCAGTAGTTTAAGAACCGGGACTAGCGGGCAGGAGACCCAGTACTTC.

The rearrangement links TRBV9 to TRBJ2-5, with a tentative D call TRBD1 (5 bases). Trimming shortened V by 0 bases and J by 1 base, and 7 bases separated the two germline ends. This CDR3 region has 14 residues. Germline V gene data show CDR1 as SGDLS and CDR2 as YYNGEE. The CDR3 nucleotides are TGTGCCAGCAGCGTAGGCAGGGTCCAAGAGACCCAGTACTTC. As protein: CASSVGRVQETQYF.

This clone has a single count. This chain joins TRBV5-5 and TRBJ1-3; possibly TRBD1 for D (6 bases). The CDR3 runs to 15 residues. The V end lost 4 bases, the J end lost 2 bases, and 13 bases lay between the germline ends. CDR1 is SGHKS and CDR2 is YYEKEE in the germline V gene (reference sequence). The CDR3 protein is CASSAGEGAGNTIYF. In DNA, the CDR3 is TGTGCCAGCAGCGCAGGGGAGGGCGCTGGAAACACCATATATTTT. The full variable domain, with the rest looked up from reference TRBV5-5 and TRBJ1-3, is DAGVTQSPTHLIKTRGQQVTLRCSPISGHKSVSWYQQVLGQGPQFIFQYYEKEERGRGNFPDRFSARQFPNYSSELNVNALLLGDSALYLCASSAGEGAGNTIYFGEGSWLTVV.

This rearrangement joins TRBV18 to TRBJ2-3, with 9 bases lining up with TRBD1. The CDR3 is made up of 14 amino acids. Germline assignment: CDR1 KGHSH and CDR2 LQKENI. The J segment lost 6 bases and the V segment lost 5 bases, leaving 6 bases of the junction unmatched. Written as DNA, the CDR3 is TGTGCCAGCTCATCCTGGACAGGGGCCGATACGCAGTATTTT. Protein product: CASSSWTGADTQYF.

This rearrangement joins TRBV6-5 to TRBJ2-2; no definite D call. Trimming removed 4 bases at V and 5 bases at J, with 2 bases between. The length of the CDR3 is 11 residues. Per germline, CDR1 MNHEY and CDR2 SVGAGI. CDR3: CASSFTGELFF. The CDR3 DNA reads as TGTGCCAGCAGTTTTACCGGGGAGCTGTTTTTT.

V usage is TRBV30 and J usage is TRBJ2-5; D is uncertain. The CDR3 is 11 residues long. V lost 5 bases, J lost 5 bases, and 9 bases lay in between. CDR1 is GTSNPN, CDR2 SVGIG, per germline (reference sequence). The CDR3 sequence is CAWRIGETQYF. DNA of the CDR3: TGTGCCTGGCGCATTGGGGAGACCCAGTACTTC.

This clone has only one observation. The chain uses TRBV9 and TRBJ2-3; weak D call: TRBD2 (7 bases). Trimming took off 5 bases at V and 0 bases at J, with 10 bases between the two ends. Germline values: CDR1 SGDLS, CDR2 YYNGEE. This CDR3 spans 14 amino acids. CDR3 coding DNA: TGTGCCAGCAGAGAGGGGGGGAGCACAGATACGCAGTATTTT. This gives the protein CASREGGSTDTQYF.

This clone was counted once. The V and J genes are TRBV2 and TRBJ2-5, with no clear D. V was trimmed by 7 bases and J by 7 bases, leaving 16 bases between them. The CDR3 has 13 amino acids. The germline V gene has CDR1 SNHLY and CDR2 FYNNEI. Here the CDR3 reads CASKVSASATQYF. CDR3 nucleotides: TGTGCCAGCAAGGTCTCGGCTTCCGCGACCCAGTACTTC.

CDR3 region: CASSSDGVTEAFF. The CDR3, as DNA: TGTGCCAGCAGCTCGGATGGCGTCACTGAAGCTTTCTTT. J is TRBJ1-1 and V is TRBV7-9; no firm D call. The CDR3 runs to 13 residues. The germline CDR1 and CDR2 sequences are SEHNR and FQNEAQ (reference sequence). V was shortened by 4 bases and J by 4 bases, with 10 bases between the two germline ends.

This sequence joins TRBV6-4 and TRBJ1-5, with D possibly being TRBD1 (6 bases). Between the trimmed V and J ends, which lost 4 bases and 3 bases, there was a span of 7 bases. The germline V gene has CDR1 MRHNA and CDR2 SNTAGT. The CDR3 runs to 13 residues. The chain's CDR3 is CASSGTVNQPQHF. In nucleotides, the CDR3 is TGTGCCAGCAGTGGGACAGTCAATCAGCCCCAGCATTTT.

The rearrangement links TRBV25-1 to TRBJ1-1, with no clear D. The CDR3 loop spans 14 amino acids. Per the germline V gene, CDR1 is MGHDK and CDR2 is SYGVNS. Trimming left V 4 bases short and J 1 base short, with 10 bases between. CDR3 nucleotide sequence: TGTGCCAGCAGTGCACACCTTACGAACACTGAAGCTTTCTTT. Its protein product is CASSAHLTNTEAFF.

This chain connects TRBV2 to TRBJ2-5, with TRBD1 matching 7 bases. This CDR3 region has 15 residues. The germline V gene has CDR1 SNHLY and CDR2 FYNNEI. Trimming at V came to 6 bases and at J to 0 bases, leaving 7 bases not matched to a gene. The CDR3 region is CASREQGYYQETQYF. CDR3 sequence (DNA): TGTGCCAGCAGAGAACAGGGGTATTACCAAGAGACCCAGTACTTC.

The chain carries TRBV28 and TRBJ1-6; D is perhaps TRBD1 (6 bases). V was trimmed by 7 bases and J by 9 bases, leaving 16 bases between them. This CDR3 comprises 14 residues. Germline CDR1 reads MDHEN; CDR2 reads SYDVKM. In nucleotides, the CDR3 is TGTGCCAGCAACCTGGACAGAGATTTTTCACCCCTCCACTTT. This codes for CASNLDRDFSPLHF.

The CDR3 coding sequence is TGTGCCAGCAGTTACGGGCTGGCCACCTCTGGAAACACCATATATTTT. Its protein is CASSYGLATSGNTIYF. The chain couples TRBV6-5 to TRBJ1-3, with D unresolved. The CDR3 spans 16 residues. Trimming pared 2 bases from V and 0 bases from J, leaving 11 bases between. Per germline, CDR1 MNHEY and CDR2 SVGAGI.

In this sample, this clone turned up once. V and J are TRBV28 and TRBJ1-5, with D unresolved. The CDR3 sequence is 15 residues long. V lost 8 bases and J 0 bases, leaving 14 bases between the germline ends. Germline values: CDR1 MDHEN, CDR2 SYDVKM. The CDR3 region has the DNA TGTGCCAGCCTACGGGAACCGAATAGCAATCAGCCCCAGCATTTT. Translating gives CASLREPNSNQPQHF.

This chain uses TRBV6-1 with TRBJ1-5; 9 nucleotides align to TRBD1. Germline loops: CDR1 MNHNS, CDR2 SASEGT. J was trimmed by 1 base and V by 3 bases; bases with no gene match: 1. The CDR3 runs 15 residues. CDR3 in amino acids: CASSDGQGSNQPQHF. The CDR3 bases are TGTGCCAGCAGTGACGGACAGGGGAGCAATCAGCCCCAGCATTTT.

This rearrangement joins TRBV9 to TRBJ1-1; D not resolved. CDR3 length: 14 amino acids. V dropped 0 bases and J dropped 8 bases, with 14 bases sitting between them. Germline V gives CDR1 SGDLS, CDR2 YYNGEE. Here the CDR3 reads CASSVEGSGSEAFF. The CDR3 bases are TGTGCCAGCAGCGTAGAAGGGTCGGGGTCAGAAGCTTTCTTT. Full variable domain (rest looked up from reference TRBV9 and TRBJ1-1): DSGVTQTPKHLITATGQRVTLRCSPRSGDLSVYWYQQSLDQGLQFLIQYYNGEERAKGNILERFSAQQFPDLHSELNLSSLELGDSALYFCASSVEGSGSEAFFGQGTRLTVV.

The chain joins TRBV6-5 to TRBJ2-2; TRBD1 matches at 9 bases. The CDR3 extends over 16 amino acids. In germline, CDR1 is MNHEY, CDR2 SVGAGI. Trimming took 4 bases from V and 7 from J; bases not matched to a gene: 10. The CDR3 nucleotides read TGTGCCAGCAGTTCCTCGGACAGGGGCCGAGGCGGGGAGCTGTTTTTT. Translation gives CASSSSDRGRGGELFF.